Following are 29 T cell receptor beta chains from one sample sequenced in a study of metastatic and nonmetastatic thyroid tumors. Nobody among the patients had been given any treatment before thyroid surgery. MiXCR re-clonotyped the PCR reads for TCRdb. Among 7,500 to 10,000 clones listed, about a third were seen once. Input material: tumor tissue. These receptors came from a female donor with papillary thyroid cancer or a benign thyroid nodule (not recorded which). Some clones in this sample may be carry-over from other donors' samples.

CDR3 region: CASSSGSDTEAFF. CDR3 DNA sequence: TGTGCCAGCAGTTCGGGCAGTGACACTGAAGCTTTCTTT. The chain has TRBV6-1 and TRBJ1-1; D remains unclear. Germline assignment: CDR1 MNHNS and CDR2 SASEGT. Trimming cost V 5 bases and J 3 bases, with 10 bases left between them. CDR3 size: 13 residues.

The rearrangement links TRBV9 to TRBJ1-6; D remains ambiguous. The CDR3 runs 14 residues. Trimming shortened V by 3 bases and J by 10 bases, and 14 bases separated the two germline ends. Germline V gene lookup returns CDR1 SGDLS and CDR2 YYNGEE. The CDR3 DNA follows: TGTGCCAGCAGCGGTGGTCCAGTGGGGTCACCCCTCCACTTT. Its protein is CASSGGPVGSPLHF.

By share, this clone counts as medium-sized. This chain links TRBV7-8 with TRBJ2-1; 11 nucleotides agree with TRBD1. The CDR3 covers 16 residues. Germline loops: CDR1 SGHVS, CDR2 FQNEAQ. J lost 5 bases, V lost 3 bases, and 6 bases had no gene match. This chain's CDR3 is CASSFGTGGLNNEQFF. CDR3 bases: TGTGCCAGCAGCTTCGGGACAGGGGGACTAAACAATGAGCAGTTCTTC.

In regard to this clone: The junction departs from the called germline gene at one end, perhaps through a read error. The chain employs TRBV7-8 and TRBJ2-1; D gene ambiguous. Germline V lookup: CDR1 SGHVS, CDR2 FQNEAQ. The CDR3 consists of 13 residues. The CDR3 loop is CASSSTQQGEQFF. CDR3 DNA sequence: TGTGCCAGTAGCTCCACCCAGCAAGGTGAGCAGTTCTTC.

This clone appeared once. This rearrangement joins TRBV11-1 to TRBJ2-2; D is perhaps TRBD1 (6 bases). V lost 5 bases and J lost 1, with 11 bases in between. Per germline, CDR1 SGHAT and CDR2 FQDESV (reference sequence). CDR3 size: 15 residues. The CDR3 DNA sequence: TGTGCCAGCAGCGGACAGCTATTGAACACCGGGGAGCTGTTTTTT. Its translation is CASSGQLLNTGELFF.

By share of the sample, this clone is medium-sized. This chain connects TRBV6-2 or TRBV6-3 to TRBJ1-2; maybe TRBD1 (5 bases). The CDR3 contains 14 residues. The germline CDR1 and CDR2 sequences are MNHEY and SVGEGT. Trimming pared 0 bases from V and 8 bases from J, leaving 13 bases between. CDR3 coding DNA: TGTGCCAGCAGTTACTCCGGGGCGGGTCGGGGCTACACCTTC. Translation gives CASSYSGAGRGYTF.

This clone has a handful of counts. This chain uses TRBV27 with TRBJ2-7; TRBD2 aligns across 13 bases. The CDR3 contains 15 residues. CDR1 is MNHEY, CDR2 SMNVEV, per germline (reference sequence). The trim removed 4 bases at V and 7 bases at J, leaving 7 bases unmatched. CDR3 loop: CASSSGLAGVEEQYF. In DNA, the CDR3 is TGTGCCAGCAGTTCCGGACTAGCGGGAGTGGAGGAGCAGTACTTC.

This clone occurred many times. This could be a read error, since a much larger clone is one nucleotide away. At the DNA level, this CDR3 is encoded by other sequences in the same sample as well. The rearrangement uses TRBV12-3 or TRBV12-4 and TRBJ1-2; the D is unclear. CDR3 length: 14 amino acids. Trimming took 5 bases from V and 4 from J, leaving 14 bases between them. The CDR3 sequence is CASSRSTGVYGYTF. CDR3 bases: TGTGCCAGCAGTCGATCGACGGGAGTCTATGGCTACACCTTC.

By share of the sample, this clone is medium-sized. DNA for the CDR3: TGCGCCAGCACGCCTACGGGACAGGGTGGATCTGGAAACACCATATATTTT. Its translation is CASTPTGQGGSGNTIYF. The V and J genes are TRBV5-1 and TRBJ1-3; 9 bases are shared with TRBD1. This CDR3 contains 17 residues. Per the germline V gene, CDR1 is SGHRS and CDR2 is YFSETQ. V was pared by 6 bases and J by 1 base, with 11 bases of the junction left unmatched.

In its sample, this clone was seen once. CDR3: CAWSQKQGTYGYTF. As DNA, the CDR3 is TGTGCCTGGAGTCAAAAACAGGGAACCTATGGCTACACCTTC. The chain is built from TRBV30 and TRBJ1-2; D is perhaps TRBD1 (6 bases). This CDR3 spans 14 amino acids. V gave up 2 bases and J gave up 4 bases, with 14 bases separating them. Looked up from germline, CDR1 is GTSNPN and CDR2 is SVGIG (reference sequence).

Within the sample, this clone is medium-sized. This chain connects TRBV7-9 to TRBJ1-3; D may be TRBD1 (6 bases). Trimming left V 5 bases short and J 3 bases short, with 20 bases between. The CDR3 length is 17 residues. CDR1 SEHNR and CDR2 FQNEAQ come from the germline V gene (reference sequence). CDR3 residues: CASSGEIGAGVGNTIYF. The DNA for the CDR3 is TGTGCCAGCAGCGGGGAAATAGGTGCAGGGGTTGGAAACACCATATATTTT.

V usage is TRBV19 and J usage is TRBJ2-3, with 9 positions matching TRBD2. Germline assignment: CDR1 LNHDA and CDR2 SQIVND (reference sequence). The CDR3 loop spans 16 amino acids. The V segment lost 0 bases and the J segment 4 bases; nucleotides outside the gene matches: 5. Here the CDR3 reads CASSIDRAGGADTQYF. Written as DNA, the CDR3 is TGTGCCAGTAGTATAGATCGAGCGGGAGGTGCAGATACGCAGTATTTT.

The chain joins TRBV11-2 to TRBJ2-1; D remains unclear. The CDR3 totals 12 residues. V was cut by 3 bases and J by 7 bases, with 7 bases left in between. Germline-derived CDR1 and CDR2 are SGHAT and FQNNGV. CDR3 loop: CASSFEGNEQFF. CDR3 bases: TGTGCCAGCAGCTTTGAAGGGAATGAGCAGTTCTTC.

This chain uses TRBV18 with TRBJ1-1, with 7 bases lining up with TRBD1. The V gene end was trimmed by 4 bases and the J gene end by 0 bases; junction bases not matched to a gene: 5. This CDR3 comprises 15 residues. Looked up from germline, CDR1 is KGHSH and CDR2 is LQKENI. The CDR3 sequence is CASSQRDSMNTEAFF. Here the CDR3 DNA reads TGTGCCAGCTCACAACGGGACAGTATGAACACTGAAGCTTTCTTT.

V is TRBV4-1 and J is TRBJ1-2, with D possibly matching TRBD1 (6 bases). This CDR3 has 14 amino acids. Germline loops: CDR1 MGHRA, CDR2 YSYEKL. Trimming pared 0 bases from V and 5 bases from J, leaving 10 bases between. The CDR3 DNA sequence: TGCGCCAGCAGCCAAGATGGGACATCGTATGGCTACACCTTC. The encoded protein is CASSQDGTSYGYTF.

The rearrangement uses TRBV12-3 or TRBV12-4 and TRBJ2-2; no firm D call. The CDR3 is 12 residues long. V gave up 6 bases and J gave up 7 bases, with 9 bases separating them. CDR3 residues: CASSGSSGELFF. DNA of the CDR3: TGTGCCAGCAGCGGTTCGAGCGGGGAGCTGTTTTTT.

This clone counts as medium-sized. The chain joins TRBV7-9 to TRBJ1-4; D call uncertain. The CDR3 totals 15 residues. Germline V gene sequence: CDR1 SEHNR, CDR2 FQNEAQ (reference sequence). V lost 2 bases and J 7 bases, leaving 14 bases between the germline ends. The CDR3 spells CASSLREGSFEKLFF. The CDR3 bases are TGTGCCAGCAGCTTACGAGAGGGATCCTTTGAAAAACTGTTTTTT.

The J gene is TRBJ1-6, the V gene TRBV27, with D possibly matching TRBD1 (6 bases). CDR3 length equals 15 residues. Trimming took off 2 bases at V and 8 bases at J, with 13 bases between the two ends. Germline values: CDR1 MNHEY, CDR2 SMNVEV (reference sequence). CDR3 sequence (DNA): TGTGCCAGCAGTTTACGGACAGAAAGAGATTCACCCCTCCACTTT. Translation: CASSLRTERDSPLHF.

This clone was seen a handful of times. The chain combines TRBV28 with TRBJ1-5; D uncertain. The CDR3 has 11 amino acids. The germline CDR1 and CDR2 sequences are MDHEN and SYDVKM. Trimming removed 0 bases from V and 11 bases from J, with 5 bases in between. CDR3 nucleotide sequence: TGTGCCAGCAGTTTATGGGCAGCCCAGCATTTT. Its protein is CASSLWAAQHF. Supplemented by reference TRBV28 and TRBJ1-5, the full variable domain reads DVKVTQSSRYLVKRTGEKVFLECVQDMDHENMFWYRQDPGLGLRLIYFSYDVKMKEKGDIPEGYSVSREKKERFSLILESASTNQTSMYLCASSLWAAQHFGDGTRLSIL.

This clone was found a few times. The rearrangement links TRBV27 to TRBJ2-7; a possible D gene is TRBD2 (7 bases). Trimming removed 8 bases at V and 3 bases at J, with 11 bases between. CDR3 length: 12 residues. Germline CDR1 is MNHEY and CDR2 is SMNVEV (reference sequence). The CDR3 DNA reads as TGTGCCAGCCGGGGAGGGGGCTACGAGCAGTACTTC. It codes for CASRGGGYEQYF.

On this clone itself: Possible read error: a much larger clone is one base away. V is TRBV4-1 and J is TRBJ1-1; possibly TRBD1 for D (6 bases). The CDR3 covers 15 residues. Germline V gene sequence: CDR1 MGHRA, CDR2 YSYEKL. CDR3 nucleotide sequence: TGCGCCAACAGCCAAGAGCCAGGGGCGAACACTGAAGCTTTCTTT. As protein: CANSQEPGANTEAFF.

This clone was picked up a small number of times. The rearrangement joins TRBV6-1 to TRBJ2-3; D is tentatively TRBD1 or TRBD2 (5 bases each). The CDR3 totals 14 residues. Trimming shortened V by 7 bases and J by 0 bases, and 11 bases separated the two germline ends. Germline CDR1 is MNHNS and CDR2 is SASEGT. CDR3 sequence reads: CASTKWGSTDTQYF. The CDR3 DNA reads TGTGCCAGCACCAAATGGGGGAGCACAGATACGCAGTATTTT.

This clone was found many times. Other DNA sequences of this sample code for an identical CDR3. The chain carries TRBV5-1 and TRBJ2-5; D might be TRBD2 (5 bases). The CDR3 is 16 amino acids. CDR1 and CDR2 (germline): SGHRS, YFSETQ. Trimming stripped 4 bases from V and 0 bases from J, with 16 bases between. CDR3 in amino acids: CASSPSRGLYQETQYF. The CDR3 DNA reads TGCGCCAGCAGCCCCTCTCGAGGACTGTACCAAGAGACCCAGTACTTC.

This clone was recorded a few times. The chain carries TRBV10-1 and TRBJ2-1; 8 bases match TRBD2. CDR3 size: 13 residues. The germline CDR1 and CDR2 sequences are WNHNN and SYGVQD (reference sequence). J lost 7 bases, V lost 6 bases, and 5 bases had no gene match. CDR3 coding DNA: TGCGCCAGCAGCCGGGAGGGATTGAATGAGCAGTTCTTC. Translating it yields CASSREGLNEQFF.

This clone turned up a few times. CDR3 sequence (DNA): TGTGCCAGCAGTGAAACTGTCAGTCCCTTGGAGCAGTACTTC. Residues: CASSETVSPLEQYF. The V gene is TRBV6-1, the J gene TRBJ2-7; unclear D gene. Germline CDR1 is MNHNS and CDR2 is SASEGT. The CDR3 sequence is 14 residues long. V was clipped by 2 bases and J by 7 bases, with 15 bases between them.

In this sample, this clone turned up once. One junction end disagrees with the germline gene, perhaps due to a read error. The V and J genes are TRBV9 and TRBJ2-7; TRBD1 aligns across 8 bases. Germline CDR1 SGDLS, CDR2 YYNGEE. The CDR3 loop spans 16 amino acids. The CDR3 sequence is CASSGPLLTGDYEQYF. CDR3 coding DNA: TGTGCCAGTAGCGGCCCGCTGTTGACAGGGGACTACGAGCAGTACTTC. Supplemented by reference TRBV9 and TRBJ2-7, the full variable domain reads DSGVTQTPKHLITATGQRVTLRCSPRSGDLSVYWYQQSLDQGLQFLIQYYNGEERAKGNILERFSAQQFPDLHSELNLSSLELGDSALYFCASSGPLLTGDYEQYFGPGTRLTVT.

The chain recombines TRBV30 with TRBJ2-3; D is unresolved. Germline loops: CDR1 GTSNPN, CDR2 SVGIG (reference sequence). The CDR3 has 10 amino acids. The CDR3 DNA is TGTACGTATTCCACAGATACGCAGTATTTT. This sequence encodes CTYSTDTQYF. Variable domain in full (rest from reference TRBV30 and TRBJ2-3): SQTIHQWPATLVQPVGSPLSLECTVEGTSNPNLYWYRQAAGRGLQLLFYSVGIGQISSEVPQNLSASRPQDRQFILSSKKLLLSDSGFYLCTYSTDTQYFGPGTRLTVL.

This clone has only a few counts. CDR3 protein: CAISENTGGSYEQYF. The DNA of the CDR3 is TGTGCCATCAGTGAGAACACGGGAGGCTCCTACGAGCAGTACTTC. The V and J genes are TRBV10-3 and TRBJ2-7; 7 bases map to TRBD2. V shed 2 bases, J shed 0 bases, and the junction held 4 bases outside the gene matches. The CDR3 runs to 15 residues. Germline values: CDR1 ENHRY, CDR2 SYGVKD.

V gene TRBV6-1 combines with J gene TRBJ1-6, with a tentative D call TRBD1 (5 bases). Germline V gene data show CDR1 as MNHNS and CDR2 as SASEGT. Trimming took 7 bases from V and 9 from J, leaving 19 bases between them. This CDR3 has 15 amino acids. For the CDR3, the DNA is TGTGCCAGCACACAAATTGACGATGGGGGTTCACCCCTCCACTTT. It codes for CASTQIDDGGSPLHF.